The entry below gives a single TCR beta chain sequence along with its context. These data belong to a study of blood T cell repertoires in COVID-19. The method was immunoSEQ multiplex PCR; TCRdb's version includes in-frame clones alone and lacks a portion of them. The sample consists of roughly 130,000 clones, about four fifths of them appearing once. The V and J ends lost 7 bases and 0 bases respectively, with 12 bases between them. The germline V gene encodes CDR1 LNHDA and CDR2 SQIVND (reference sequence). The CDR3 length is 14 residues. The chain employs TRBV19 and TRBJ2-5, with a tentative D call TRBD2 (5 bases). This receptor was taken from a man between 25 and 39 years old with COVID-19, enrolled during active disease. The sample was peripheral blood. This CDR3 reads CASNAGLYQETQYF. In DNA, the CDR3 is TGTGCCAGTAACGCCGGACTCTACCAAGAGACCCAGTACTTC.